This TCR beta chain originates from a study of cytomegalovirus exposure and HLA in healthy donors. Study-level information: An analysis done earlier identified about 100 million unique TCR beta sequences from about 180 million T cells.

Study results and caveats: TCR beta V segments were, for the most part, productive about 87% or about 30% of the time in an earlier analysis. The study flagged some 180 TCR beta chains as cytomegalovirus-associated. Several V segments, TRBV6-2 and TRBV6-3 among them, could not be told apart and were dropped.

With 60 Vbeta and 13 Jbeta primers, the PCR was carried out. Assay used: immunoSEQ multiplex PCR; TCRdb lists only in-frame clones, some missing. Found here are about 170,000 clones, 75% to 90% of them singletons; the top ten hold about 7%. V was pared by 5 bases and J by 4 bases, with 22 bases between. Germline values: CDR1 MDHEN, CDR2 SYDVKM. CDR3 length: 17 amino acids. With regard to this clone: Its antigen is not known.

The chain is built from TRBV28 and TRBJ2-3; possible D gene TRBD1, 6 bases. Sequencing was performed on PBMCs. This clonotype was sampled from a man aged 30 to 45 in good health and CMV-seropositive. In DNA form, the CDR3 reads TGTGCCAGCAGTATTAGACCGGGGAACTCAGGGGCAGATACGCAGTATTTT. Protein product: CASSIRPGNSGADTQYF.